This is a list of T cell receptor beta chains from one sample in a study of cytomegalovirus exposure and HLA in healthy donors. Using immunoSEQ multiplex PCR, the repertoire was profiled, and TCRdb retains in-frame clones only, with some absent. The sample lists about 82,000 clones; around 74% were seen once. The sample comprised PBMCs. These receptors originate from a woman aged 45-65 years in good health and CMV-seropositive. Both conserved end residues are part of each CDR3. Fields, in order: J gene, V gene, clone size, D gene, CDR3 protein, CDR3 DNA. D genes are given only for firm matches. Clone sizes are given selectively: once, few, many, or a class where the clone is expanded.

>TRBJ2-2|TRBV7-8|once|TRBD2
CASSLGAGNLGAGELFF
TGTGCCAGCAGCTTAGGAGCGGGGAACCTTGGCGCCGGGGAGCTGTTTTTT
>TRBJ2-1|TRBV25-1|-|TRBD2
CASSEGASGRAFYNEQFF
TGTGCCAGCAGTGAAGGGGCTAGCGGGAGGGCCTTCTACAATGAGCAGTTCTTC
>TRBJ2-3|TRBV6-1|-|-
CASWAPRPGTDTQYF
TGTGCCAGCTGGGCTCCTCGACCGGGGACAGATACGCAGTATTTT
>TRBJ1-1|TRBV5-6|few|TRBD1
CASSLAGAQGAGAFF
TGTGCCAGCAGCTTGGCCGGTGCACAGGGGGCGGGGGCTTTCTTT
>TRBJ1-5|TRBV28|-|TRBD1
CASCPGTGDNQPQHF
TGTGCCAGTTGTCCCGGGACAGGGGACAATCAGCCCCAGCATTTT
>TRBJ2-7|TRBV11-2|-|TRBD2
CASSLASGGPFEQYF
TGTGCCAGCAGCTTAGCGTCGGGAGGGCCTTTCGAGCAGTACTTC
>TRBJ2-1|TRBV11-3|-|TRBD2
CASSSGLASYNEQFF
TGTGCCAGCAGCTCGGGACTAGCCTCGTACAATGAGCAGTTCTTC
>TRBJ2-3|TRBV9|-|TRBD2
CASSVSGFRTDTQYF
TGTGCCAGCAGCGTTAGCGGGTTCCGCACAGATACGCAGTATTTT
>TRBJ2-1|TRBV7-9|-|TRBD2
CASVLAGVNNEQFF
TGTGCCAGCGTACTAGCGGGAGTCAACAATGAGCAGTTCTTC
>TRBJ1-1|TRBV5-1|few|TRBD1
CASSLEDRRTEAFF
TGCGCCAGCAGCTTGGAGGACAGGCGTACTGAAGCTTTCTTT
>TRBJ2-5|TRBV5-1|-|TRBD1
CASSLGDSWKYF
TGCGCCAGCAGCTTGGGGGACAGCTGGAAGTACTTC
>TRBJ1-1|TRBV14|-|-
CASSRQLNTEAFF
TGTGCCAGCAGCCGACAGTTGAACACTGAAGCTTTCTTT
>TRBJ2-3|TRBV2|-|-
CASVAVTDTQYF
TGTGCCAGCGTGGCGGTTACAGATACGCAGTATTTT
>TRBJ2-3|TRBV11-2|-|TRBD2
CASSSPGGGLAGTDTQYF
TGTGCCAGCAGCTCTCCCGGGGGCGGACTAGCGGGCACAGATACGCAGTATTTT
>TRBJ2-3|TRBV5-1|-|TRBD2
CASSLASGSLDTQYF
TGCGCCAGCAGCTTGGCGAGCGGGAGCCTGGATACGCAGTATTTT
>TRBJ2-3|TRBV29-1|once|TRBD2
CSVFPSGRTDTQYF
TGCAGCGTTTTTCCTAGCGGGAGAACTGATACGCAGTATTTT
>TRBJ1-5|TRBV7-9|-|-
CASSSGLTGPRQPQHF
TGTGCCAGCAGCTCTGGACTCACAGGGCCTCGACAGCCCCAGCATTTT
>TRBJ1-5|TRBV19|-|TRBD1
CASSIRGPGNQPQHF
TGTGCCAGTAGTATCAGGGGGCCGGGCAATCAGCCCCAGCATTTT
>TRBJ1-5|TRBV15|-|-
CATSYFEAPSNQPQHF
TGTGCCACCAGCTACTTTGAGGCTCCTAGCAATCAGCCCCAGCATTTT